The sequence of this T cell receptor beta chain was determined in a study of blood T cell repertoires in COVID-19. Assay used: immunoSEQ multiplex PCR; TCRdb lists only in-frame clones, some missing. This sample yields 30,000 to 40,000 clones, of which approximately 84% are seen a single time; roughly an eighth belongs to the top ten. V gave up 1 base and J gave up 2 bases; unmatched junction bases: 4. CDR1 and CDR2 (germline): LGHDT, YNNKEL (reference sequence). The CDR3 contains 17 residues. The chain links TRBV3-1 (or the pseudogene TRBV3-2) to TRBJ2-5; 13 bases agree with TRBD2. The sample taken for sequencing was peripheral blood. This TCR was sampled from a human donor in a cohort sampled during active COVID-19. The CDR3 spells CASSQGLAGGSQETQYF. CDR3 coding DNA: TGTGCCAGCAGCCAAGGACTAGCGGGGGGCAGTCAAGAGACCCAGTACTTC.